The sequence of this T cell receptor beta chain was determined in a study of T-cell reconstitution after alpha-beta-depleted transplantation in children. This clonotype was observed many times. For TCRbeta, the library was prepared with unique molecular identifiers. TCRdb re-derived calls from the PCR reads in MiXCR, one entry per CDR3 protein. The data show some 200,000 distinct CDR3 sequences, about 6.4% seen once. The germline CDR1 and CDR2 sequences are SQVTM and ANQGSEA. The CDR3 covers 13 residues. V shed 7 bases and J 7 bases; nucleotides not matched to a gene: 11. This receptor was taken from a human donor who donated a stem cell graft to a child with Wiskott-Aldrich syndrome. The chain couples TRBV29-1 to TRBJ2-7; 9 bases agree with TRBD2. The sample here was PBMCs from the stem cell graft donor, taken from the stem cell graft. The CDR3 DNA sequence: TGCAGCGCCCTGGCGGGAGGGCCCGATGAGCAGTACTTC. It yields the protein CSALAGGPDEQYF.